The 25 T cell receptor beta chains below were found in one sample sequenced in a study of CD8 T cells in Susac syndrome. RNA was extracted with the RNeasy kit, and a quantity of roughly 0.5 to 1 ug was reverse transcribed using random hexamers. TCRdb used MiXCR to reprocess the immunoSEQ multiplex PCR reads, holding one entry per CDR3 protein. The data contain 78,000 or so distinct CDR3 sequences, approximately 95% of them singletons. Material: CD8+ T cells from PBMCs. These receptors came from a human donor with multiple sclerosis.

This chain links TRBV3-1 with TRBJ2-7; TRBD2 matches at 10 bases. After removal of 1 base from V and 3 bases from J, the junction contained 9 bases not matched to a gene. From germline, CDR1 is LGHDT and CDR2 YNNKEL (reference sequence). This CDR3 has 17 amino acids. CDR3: CASSQAPLAGEHYEQYF. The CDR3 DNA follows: TGTGCCAGCAGCCAAGCCCCTCTAGCGGGAGAACACTACGAGCAGTACTTC.

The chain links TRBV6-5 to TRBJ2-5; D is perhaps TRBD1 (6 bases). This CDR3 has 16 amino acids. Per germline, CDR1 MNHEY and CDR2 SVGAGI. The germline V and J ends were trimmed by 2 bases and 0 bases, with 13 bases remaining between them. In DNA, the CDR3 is TGTGCCAGCAGTTACGGGCAGGGGACGCACCAAGAGACCCAGTACTTC. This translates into CASSYGQGTHQETQYF.

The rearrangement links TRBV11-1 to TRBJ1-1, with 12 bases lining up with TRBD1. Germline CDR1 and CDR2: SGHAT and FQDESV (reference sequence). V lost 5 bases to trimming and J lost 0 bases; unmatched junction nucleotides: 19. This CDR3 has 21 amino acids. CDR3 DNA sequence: TGTGCCAGCAGCCCAGTGGGACAGGGGGCAAAAACTGCTCCCATGAACACTGAAGCTTTCTTT. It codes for CASSPVGQGAKTAPMNTEAFF.

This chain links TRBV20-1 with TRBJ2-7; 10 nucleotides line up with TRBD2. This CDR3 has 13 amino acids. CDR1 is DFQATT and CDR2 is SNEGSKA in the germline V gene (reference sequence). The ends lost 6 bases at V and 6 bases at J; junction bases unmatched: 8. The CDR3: CSATLAGACEQYF. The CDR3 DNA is TGCAGTGCAACCCTAGCGGGAGCATGCGAGCAGTACTTC.

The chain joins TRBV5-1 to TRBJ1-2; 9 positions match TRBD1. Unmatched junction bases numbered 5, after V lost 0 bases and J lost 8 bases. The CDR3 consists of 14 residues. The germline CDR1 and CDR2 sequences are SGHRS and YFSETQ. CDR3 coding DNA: TGCGCCAGCAGCTTGGTGGACAGGGGTCGCGGCTACACCTTC. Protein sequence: CASSLVDRGRGYTF.

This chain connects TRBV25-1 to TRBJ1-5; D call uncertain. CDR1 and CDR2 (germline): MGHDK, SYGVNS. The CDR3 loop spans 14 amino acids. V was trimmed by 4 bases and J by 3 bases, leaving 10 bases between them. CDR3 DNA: TGTGCCAGCAGTGTCCGGGCAGACAATCAGCCCCAGCATTTT. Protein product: CASSVRADNQPQHF. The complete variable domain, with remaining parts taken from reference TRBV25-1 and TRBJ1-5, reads EADIYQTPRYLVIGTGKKITLECSQTMGHDKMYWYQQDPGMELHLIHYSYGVNSTEKGDLSSESTVSRIRTEHFPLTLESARPSHTSQYLCASSVRADNQPQHFGDGTRLSIL.

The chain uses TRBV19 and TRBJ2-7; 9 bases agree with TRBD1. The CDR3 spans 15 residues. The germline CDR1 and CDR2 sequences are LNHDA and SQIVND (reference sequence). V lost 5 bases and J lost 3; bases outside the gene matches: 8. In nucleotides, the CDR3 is TGTGCCAGTAGTCCGGGACAGGGAGCCTACTACGAGCAGTACTTC. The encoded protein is CASSPGQGAYYEQYF. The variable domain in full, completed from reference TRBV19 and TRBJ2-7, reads DGGITQSPKYLFRKEGQNVTLSCEQNLNHDAMYWYRQDPGQGLRLIYYSQIVNDFQKGDIAEGYSVSREKKESFPLTVTSAQKNPTAFYLCASSPGQGAYYEQYFGPGTRLTVT.

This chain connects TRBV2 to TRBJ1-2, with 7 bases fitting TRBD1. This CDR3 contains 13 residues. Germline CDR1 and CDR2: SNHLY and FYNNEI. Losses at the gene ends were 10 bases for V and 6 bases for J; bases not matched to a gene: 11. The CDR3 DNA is TGTGCCACCGAAATGACAGGGACGGATGGCTACACCTTC. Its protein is CATEMTGTDGYTF.

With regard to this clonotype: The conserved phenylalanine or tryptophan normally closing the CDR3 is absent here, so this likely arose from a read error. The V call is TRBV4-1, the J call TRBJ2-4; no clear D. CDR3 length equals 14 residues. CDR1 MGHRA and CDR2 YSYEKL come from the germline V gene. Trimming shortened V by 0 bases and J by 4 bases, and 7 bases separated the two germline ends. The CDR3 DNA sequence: TGCGCCAGCAGCCAAGACTTTGGGAAAAACATTCAGTACCTC. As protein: CASSQDFGKNIQYL.

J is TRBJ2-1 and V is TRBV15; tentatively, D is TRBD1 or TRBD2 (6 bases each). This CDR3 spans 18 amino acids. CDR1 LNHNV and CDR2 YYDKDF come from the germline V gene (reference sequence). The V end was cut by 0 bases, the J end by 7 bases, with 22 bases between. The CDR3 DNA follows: TGTGCCACCAGCAGAGATCTGGTTGGGGGGCTAGTAGGTAATGAGCAGTTCTTC. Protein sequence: CATSRDLVGGLVGNEQFF.

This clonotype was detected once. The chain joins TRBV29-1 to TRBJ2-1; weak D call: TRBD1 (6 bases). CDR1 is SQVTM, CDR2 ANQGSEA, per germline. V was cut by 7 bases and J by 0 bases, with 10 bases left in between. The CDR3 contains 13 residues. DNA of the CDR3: TGCAGCGATACAGGGATCTCCTACAATGAGCAGTTCTTC. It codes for CSDTGISYNEQFF.

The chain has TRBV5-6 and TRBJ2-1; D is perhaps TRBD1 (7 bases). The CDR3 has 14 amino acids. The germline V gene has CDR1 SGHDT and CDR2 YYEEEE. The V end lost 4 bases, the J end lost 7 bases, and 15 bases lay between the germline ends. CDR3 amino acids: CASSGSGGSNEQFF. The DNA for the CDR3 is TGTGCCAGCAGCGGATCAGGGGGGTCGAATGAGCAGTTCTTC.

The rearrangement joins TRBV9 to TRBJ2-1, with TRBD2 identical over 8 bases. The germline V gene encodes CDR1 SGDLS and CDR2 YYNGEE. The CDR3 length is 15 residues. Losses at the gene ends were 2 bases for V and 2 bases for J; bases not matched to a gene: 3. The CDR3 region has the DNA TGTGCCAGCAGCGTTAGCGGGAAAACCTACAATGAGCAGTTCTTC. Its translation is CASSVSGKTYNEQFF.

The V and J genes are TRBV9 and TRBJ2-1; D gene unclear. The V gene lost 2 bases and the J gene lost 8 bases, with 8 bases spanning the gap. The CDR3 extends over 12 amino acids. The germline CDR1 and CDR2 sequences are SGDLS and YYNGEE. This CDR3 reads CASSVRGDEQFF. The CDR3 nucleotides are TGTGCCAGCAGCGTTAGAGGCGATGAGCAGTTCTTC.

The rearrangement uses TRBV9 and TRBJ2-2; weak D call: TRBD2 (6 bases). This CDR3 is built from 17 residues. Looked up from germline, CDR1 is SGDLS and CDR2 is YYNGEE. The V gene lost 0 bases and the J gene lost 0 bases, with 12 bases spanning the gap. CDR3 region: CASSVAPGVPNTGELFF. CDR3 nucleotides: TGTGCCAGCAGCGTAGCTCCGGGGGTCCCGAACACCGGGGAGCTGTTTTTT. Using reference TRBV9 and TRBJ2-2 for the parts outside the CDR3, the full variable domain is DSGVTQTPKHLITATGQRVTLRCSPRSGDLSVYWYQQSLDQGLQFLIQYYNGEERAKGNILERFSAQQFPDLHSELNLSSLELGDSALYFCASSVAPGVPNTGELFFGEGSRLTVL.

CDR3 in amino acids: CASSLGAGEGQPQHF. As DNA, the CDR3 is TGTGCCAGCAGCTTAGGGGCGGGGGAAGGTCAGCCCCAGCATTTT. V and J are TRBV7-2 and TRBJ1-5; maybe TRBD1 (5 bases). Germline V lookup: CDR1 SGHTA, CDR2 FQGNSA. The CDR3 runs 15 residues. Trimming removed 1 base from V and 6 bases from J, with 13 bases in between.

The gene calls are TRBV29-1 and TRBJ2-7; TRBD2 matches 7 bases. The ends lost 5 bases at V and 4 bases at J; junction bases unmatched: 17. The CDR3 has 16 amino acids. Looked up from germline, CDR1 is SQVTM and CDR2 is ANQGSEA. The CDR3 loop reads CSVFGTPGPGGYEQYF. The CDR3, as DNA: TGCAGCGTTTTTGGGACCCCGGGACCGGGAGGATACGAGCAGTACTTC.

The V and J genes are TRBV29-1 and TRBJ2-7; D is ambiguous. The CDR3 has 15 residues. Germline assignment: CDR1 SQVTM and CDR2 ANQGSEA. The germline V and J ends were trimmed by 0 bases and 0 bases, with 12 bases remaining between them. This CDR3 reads CSVEDTARSSYEQYF. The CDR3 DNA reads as TGCAGCGTTGAAGACACCGCCAGGAGCTCCTACGAGCAGTACTTC.

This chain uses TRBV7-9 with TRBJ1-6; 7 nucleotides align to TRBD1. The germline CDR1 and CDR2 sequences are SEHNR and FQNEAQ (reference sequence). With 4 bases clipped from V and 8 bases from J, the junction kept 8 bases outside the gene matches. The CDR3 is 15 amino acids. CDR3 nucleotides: TGTGCCAGCAGCTCCGCCCGGGACAGCCATTCACCCCTCCACTTT. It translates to CASSSARDSHSPLHF.

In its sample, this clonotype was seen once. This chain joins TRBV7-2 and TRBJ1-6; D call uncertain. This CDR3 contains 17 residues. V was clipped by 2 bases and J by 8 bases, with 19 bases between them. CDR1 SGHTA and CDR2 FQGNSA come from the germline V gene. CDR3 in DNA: TGTGCCAGCAGCTTAACCTCTCTAGGAGGGAATTATTCACCCCTCCACTTT. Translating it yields CASSLTSLGGNYSPLHF.

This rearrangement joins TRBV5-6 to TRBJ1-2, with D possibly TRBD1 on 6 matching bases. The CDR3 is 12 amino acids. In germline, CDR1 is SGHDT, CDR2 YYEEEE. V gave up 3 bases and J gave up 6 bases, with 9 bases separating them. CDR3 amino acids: CASSSQGNGYTF. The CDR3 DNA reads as TGTGCCAGCAGCTCACAGGGAAATGGCTACACCTTC.

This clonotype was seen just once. The CDR3 sequence is CASRLGTGANIQYF. The CDR3 nucleotides are TGTGCCAGCAGACTCGGGACAGGGGCGAACATTCAGTACTTC. The chain joins TRBV27 to TRBJ2-4; 10 nucleotides align to TRBD1. The CDR3 contains 14 residues. Losses at the gene ends were 6 bases for V and 7 bases for J; bases not matched to a gene: 6. CDR1 MNHEY and CDR2 SMNVEV come from the germline V gene (reference sequence).

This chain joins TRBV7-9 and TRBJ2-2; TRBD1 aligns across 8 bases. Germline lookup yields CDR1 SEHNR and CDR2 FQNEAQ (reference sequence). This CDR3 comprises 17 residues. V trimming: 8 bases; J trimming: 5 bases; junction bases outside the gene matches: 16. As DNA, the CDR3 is TGTGCCAGCGACGGTTCTCCAGGGGGCGTGGGGACCGGGGAGCTGTTTTTT. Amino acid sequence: CASDGSPGGVGTGELFF.

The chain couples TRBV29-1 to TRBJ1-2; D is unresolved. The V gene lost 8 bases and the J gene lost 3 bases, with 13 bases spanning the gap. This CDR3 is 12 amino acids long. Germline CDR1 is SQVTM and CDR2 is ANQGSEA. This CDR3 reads CSLRLLDYGYTF. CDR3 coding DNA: TGCAGCCTTCGACTCCTTGACTATGGCTACACCTTC.

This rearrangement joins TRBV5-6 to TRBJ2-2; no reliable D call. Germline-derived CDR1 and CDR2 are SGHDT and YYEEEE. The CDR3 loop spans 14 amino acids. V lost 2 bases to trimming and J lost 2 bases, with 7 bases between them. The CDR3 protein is CASSFEYNTGELFF. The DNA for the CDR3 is TGTGCCAGCAGCTTTGAATACAACACCGGGGAGCTGTTTTTT.